This T cell receptor (beta chain) was identified in a study of T-cell reconstitution after alpha-beta-depleted transplantation in children. On this clonotype: The antigen is unknown.

CDR3 length: 14 residues. The V gene lost 5 bases and the J gene lost 1 base, with 11 bases spanning the gap. General study points: Where some patients showed high TCRbeta diversity at day 60, it came from recipient T cells and thymic progenitors that had survived. Once a year had passed after transplant, T-cell counts and diversity came mostly from newly produced T cells. Reportedly, only several hundred clones from non-depleted graft cells drove alpha-beta T-cell counts at about two months.

It was with unique molecular identifiers that the TCRbeta library was prepared. TCRdb re-called the PCR reads through MiXCR, storing one row per CDR3 protein. The sample has around 300,000 distinct CDR3 sequences, roughly 25% seen once. The sample was PBMCs, mostly from graft donor cells, taken 180 days after TCRalphabeta/CD19-depleted stem cell transplant. The chain is built from TRBV12-3 or TRBV12-4 and TRBJ1-1; the D gene is possibly TRBD1 (6 bases). The receptor comes from a male patient younger than 18 who had a stem cell transplant for acute lymphoblastic leukemia, so the T cells may come from the graft donor. The CDR3 DNA is TGTGCCAGCAGTGTCGGAGGGGGGAACACTGAAGCTTTCTTT. This translates into CASSVGGGNTEAFF.